This T cell receptor beta chain appears in the sequencing data of a study of beta chain features in type 1 diabetes. Turning to this clone: Its antigen is still unknown.

The entirety of the isolated RNA underwent reverse transcription, so expressed TCRB transcripts were sequenced. Some clones are missing from TCRdb's copy, which holds only in-frame ones; the method was immunoSEQ multiplex PCR. The sample consists of fewer than 250,000 clones, 13% to 15% of them appearing once. The CDR3 consists of 16 residues. Germline V gene lookup returns CDR1 SGHRS and CDR2 YFSETQ. Trimming removed 4 bases from V and 0 bases from J, with 14 bases in between. Purity (above 95%) was reached by all sorted populations. General observations from the study: The cDNA sequencing approach could over-represent high-TCR-expressing cells. Fewer junction insertions and more nucleotide deletions appeared in type 1 diabetes patients. Comparison showed that naive, central memory and Treg TCRB repertoires appeared more similar among patients than among healthy donors.

The TCR sequence derives from a woman aged 35 to 49 in good health. Sequencing input: naive CD4+ T cells from blood. J is TRBJ1-3 and V is TRBV5-1; D is ambiguous. CDR3 protein: CASSLREGGSGNTIYF. In DNA form, the CDR3 reads TGCGCCAGCAGCCTGAGAGAGGGCGGCTCTGGAAACACCATATATTTT.